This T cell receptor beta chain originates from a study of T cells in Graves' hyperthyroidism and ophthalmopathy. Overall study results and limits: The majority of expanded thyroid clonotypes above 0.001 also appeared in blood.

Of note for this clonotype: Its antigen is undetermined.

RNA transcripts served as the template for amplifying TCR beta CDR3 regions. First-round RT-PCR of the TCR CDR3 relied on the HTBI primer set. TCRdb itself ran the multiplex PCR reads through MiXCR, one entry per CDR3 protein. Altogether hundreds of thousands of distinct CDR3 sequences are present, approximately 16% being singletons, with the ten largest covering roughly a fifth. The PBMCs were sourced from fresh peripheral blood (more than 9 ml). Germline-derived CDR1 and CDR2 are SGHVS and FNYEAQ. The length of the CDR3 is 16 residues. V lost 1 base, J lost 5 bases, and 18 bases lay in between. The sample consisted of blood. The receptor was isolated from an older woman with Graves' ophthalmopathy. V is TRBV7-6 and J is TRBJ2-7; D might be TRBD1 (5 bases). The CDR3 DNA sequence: TGTGCCAGCAGCTTAGATGGCCGCCAGGGAATCCACGAGCAGTACTTC. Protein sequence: CASSLDGRQGIHEQYF.